This TCR beta chain was recorded in a study of low-dose radiotherapy and immunotherapy resistance in tumors. Study summary: The 200 mg/m2 dose of intravenous cyclophosphamide was given every two weeks, one day before radiation and immunotherapy.

The germline V gene encodes CDR1 MNHEY and CDR2 SVGAGI. The CDR3 length is 17 residues. V gave up 0 bases and J gave up 4 bases; unmatched junction bases: 6. Regarding time point: before trial treatment. Gene-specific TRAV and TRBV primers were used for first-strand cDNA, covering alpha and beta chains. Both a constant-region primer and a V-primer adapter served to amplify TCRs across roughly 22 PCR cycles. MiXCR, applied by TCRdb to the reads, yields one record per CDR3 protein. Of approximately 90,000 distinct CDR3 sequences detected, under 10% appear once; the ten largest clones hold around 0.96%. This clonotype was seen at least ten times.

This clonotype originated in a male donor with prostate cancer. The chain uses TRBV6-5 and TRBJ2-7; TRBD2 matches 13 bases. This specimen consisted of PBMCs, obtained before treatment. The CDR3 protein is CASSYSWTSGSLYEQYF. The CDR3 bases are TGTGCCAGCAGTTACTCATGGACTAGCGGGAGTCTGTACGAGCAGTACTTC.